Detailed here is one T cell receptor beta chain. In the authors' methods: By means of reference gene primer amplification, nucleated cell counts were estimated. The assay was immunoSEQ multiplex PCR, and TCRdb's table has in-frame clones only and misses some. Clone size and the V and J calls come from that table; the DNA yielded D and trimming. The table shows hundreds of thousands of clones, with around 90% occurring only once. The germline V gene has CDR1 SNHLY and CDR2 FYNNEI. This CDR3 region has 14 residues. V gave up 2 bases and J gave up 8 bases, with 15 bases separating them. These data come from a study of blood T cell repertoires in COVID-19. Study at large: The origin of the acute and convalescent COVID-19 samples was the United States, Italy and Spain. Nucleic acid was either cDNA or gDNA, and it came from T cells, B-cell-depleted T cells, or PBMCs.

This chain uses TRBV2 with TRBJ2-5; no clear D gene. This clonotype was obtained from a man aged 60-69 years who had recovered from COVID-19. The specimen sequenced was peripheral blood. Here the CDR3 DNA reads TGTGCCAGCAGTGAATCTAGGAACCTTGTAACCCAGTACTTC. This sequence encodes CASSESRNLVTQYF.